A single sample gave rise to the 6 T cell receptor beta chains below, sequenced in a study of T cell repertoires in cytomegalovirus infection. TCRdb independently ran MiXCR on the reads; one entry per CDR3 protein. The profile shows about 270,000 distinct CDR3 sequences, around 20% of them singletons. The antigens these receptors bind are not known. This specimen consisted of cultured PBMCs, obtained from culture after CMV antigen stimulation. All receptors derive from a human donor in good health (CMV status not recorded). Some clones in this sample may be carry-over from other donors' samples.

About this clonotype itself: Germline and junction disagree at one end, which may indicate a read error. This CDR3 is CASSLGAYEEFF. The CDR3 coding sequence is TGTGCCAGCAGCCTGGGGGCCTATGAGGAGTTCTTC. The J gene is TRBJ2-1, the V gene TRBV7-2; D possibly corresponds to TRBD1 (6 bases). CDR1 and CDR2 (germline): SGHTA, FQGNSA. This CDR3 contains 12 residues. The full variable domain, its missing parts supplied by reference TRBV7-2 and TRBJ2-1, is GAGVSQSPSNKVTEKGKDVELRCDPISGHTALYWYRQSLGQGLEFLIYFQGNSAPDKSGLPSDRFSAERTGGSVSTLTIQRTQQEDSAVYLCASSLGAYEEFFGPGTRLTVL.

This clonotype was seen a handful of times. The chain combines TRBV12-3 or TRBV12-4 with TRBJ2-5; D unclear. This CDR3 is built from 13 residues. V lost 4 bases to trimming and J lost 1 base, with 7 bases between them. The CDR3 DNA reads TGTGCCAGCAGTTCAGACGTCCAAGAGACCCAGTACTTC. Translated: CASSSDVQETQYF.

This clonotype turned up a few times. The CDR3 DNA reads TGTGCCAGCAGTGATCCCGGGTCGACAGCCGAGTATGGCTACACCTTC. Protein: CASSDPGSTAEYGYTF. The rearrangement joins TRBV6-1 to TRBJ1-2; D may be TRBD1 (5 bases). V was cut by 3 bases and J by 5 bases, with 19 bases left in between. Germline lookup yields CDR1 MNHNS and CDR2 SASEGT. The CDR3 extends over 16 amino acids.

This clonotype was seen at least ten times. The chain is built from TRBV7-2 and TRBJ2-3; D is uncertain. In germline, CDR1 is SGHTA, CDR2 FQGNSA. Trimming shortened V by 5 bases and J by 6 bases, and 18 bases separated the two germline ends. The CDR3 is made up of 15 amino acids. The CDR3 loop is CASSLLDRPEDTQYF. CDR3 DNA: TGTGCCAGCAGCCTCCTGGACCGCCCGGAGGATACGCAGTATTTT.

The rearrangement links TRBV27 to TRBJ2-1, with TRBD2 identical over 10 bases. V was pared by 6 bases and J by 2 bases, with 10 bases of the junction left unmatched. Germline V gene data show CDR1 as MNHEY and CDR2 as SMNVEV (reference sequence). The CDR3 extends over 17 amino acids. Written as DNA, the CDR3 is TGTGCCAGCAGGCCACTAGCGGGACGGAGTACCTACAATGAGCAGTTCTTC. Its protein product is CASRPLAGRSTYNEQFF.

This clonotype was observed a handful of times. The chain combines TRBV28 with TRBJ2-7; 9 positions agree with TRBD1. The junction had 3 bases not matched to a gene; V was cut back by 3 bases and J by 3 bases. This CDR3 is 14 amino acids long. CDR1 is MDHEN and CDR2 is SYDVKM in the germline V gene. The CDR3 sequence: CASSFPGQGYEQYF. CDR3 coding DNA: TGTGCCAGCAGTTTCCCGGGACAGGGCTACGAGCAGTACTTC.